This T cell receptor beta chain derives from a study of cytomegalovirus exposure and HLA in healthy donors. Whole-study results and caveats: A later analysis linked a missense DCLRE1C variant to TCR beta V- and J-gene trimming.

The CDR3 spans 14 residues. In germline, CDR1 is MNHEY, CDR2 SVGAGI. The ends were cut back, 2 bases at V and 7 bases at J, with 12 bases in the middle. The PCR had 60 Vbeta and 13 Jbeta primers. Using immunoSEQ multiplex PCR, the repertoire was profiled, and TCRdb retains in-frame clones only, with some absent. The data hold about 220,000 clones, with more than 65% observed a single time. For this clone: The antigen remains undetermined.

Sample: PBMCs. This rearrangement joins TRBV6-5 to TRBJ2-1, with D perhaps matching TRBD1 (5 bases). This receptor was taken from a woman aged 25 to 39 in good health and CMV-seronegative. CDR3 residues: CASSYLGVMNEQFF. CDR3 coding DNA: TGTGCCAGCAGTTACCTAGGGGTAATGAATGAGCAGTTCTTC.